Following are 26 T cell receptor beta chains from one sample sequenced in a study of cytomegalovirus exposure and HLA in healthy donors. 13 Jbeta primers and 60 Vbeta primers were used for the PCR. Some clones are missing from TCRdb's copy, which holds only in-frame ones; the method was immunoSEQ multiplex PCR. The data show under 200,000 clones, 75% to 80% seen once. Sequenced input: PBMCs. The receptors were sampled from a woman aged 40 to 50 in good health and CMV-seropositive.

V usage is TRBV6-1 and J usage is TRBJ2-7; a weak D match, TRBD2 (6 bases). The CDR3 extends over 13 amino acids. Germline loops: CDR1 MNHNS, CDR2 SASEGT. The V end lost 7 bases, the J end lost 6 bases, and 16 bases lay between the germline ends. The CDR3 DNA is TGTGCCAGCACGGCGGGGCTTTTGCGCGAGCAGTACTTC. This codes for CASTAGLLREQYF.

This chain uses TRBV9 with TRBJ2-5; TRBD2 is a possible D gene (6 bases). This CDR3 spans 13 amino acids. CDR1 SGDLS and CDR2 YYNGEE come from the germline V gene. Between the trimmed V and J ends, which lost 4 bases and 3 bases, there was a span of 10 bases. The DNA for the CDR3 is TGTGCCAGCAGCTACGGGAGCGAAGAGACCCAGTACTTC. Residues: CASSYGSEETQYF.

The chain recombines TRBV9 with TRBJ1-2; maybe TRBD1 (6 bases). Germline CDR1 reads SGDLS; CDR2 reads YYNGEE. V was pared by 0 bases and J by 8 bases, with 17 bases between. The CDR3 is 15 amino acids. The CDR3 protein is CASSVDGWTVWGYTF. CDR3 bases: TGTGCCAGCAGCGTAGACGGCTGGACAGTCTGGGGCTACACCTTC.

The chain is built from TRBV6-6 and TRBJ2-5; TRBD2 aligns across 9 bases. The CDR3 is 13 amino acids. CDR1 is MNHNY, CDR2 SVGAGI, per germline (reference sequence). V lost 7 bases and J lost 7; bases outside the gene matches: 7. CDR3 in DNA: TGTGCCAGCAACCAGGGACTAGCAGGGACCCAGTACTTC. Protein sequence: CASNQGLAGTQYF.

A few counts support this clone. The same CDR3 arises from other DNA sequences in this sample as well. The chain is built from TRBV5-1 and TRBJ2-5; 8 bases align to TRBD2. V gave up 2 bases and J gave up 5 bases; unmatched junction bases: 2. Germline lookup yields CDR1 SGHRS and CDR2 YFSETQ. This CDR3 spans 13 amino acids. This CDR3 reads CASSLTGGETQYF. The CDR3 DNA follows: TGCGCCAGCAGCTTAACGGGGGGGGAGACCCAGTACTTC.

V is TRBV6-5 and J is TRBJ1-2, with TRBD1 identical over 9 bases. Germline CDR1 reads MNHEY; CDR2 reads SVGAGI. Trimming cost V 4 bases and J 5 bases; bases outside gene matches: 8. The CDR3 totals 15 residues. CDR3 protein: CASSSDRGILYGYTF. The CDR3 nucleotides read TGTGCCAGCAGTTCAGACAGGGGGATATTGTATGGCTACACCTTC.

Here the CDR3 reads CATSRTGTTTYEQYF. DNA for the CDR3: TGTGCCACCAGTAGGACAGGAACGACGACTTACGAGCAGTACTTC. V is TRBV15 and J is TRBJ2-7, with 7 bases that match TRBD1. The CDR3 is made up of 15 amino acids. Germline V gene sequence: CDR1 LNHNV, CDR2 YYDKDF (reference sequence). Trimming at V came to 6 bases and at J to 4 bases, leaving 12 bases not matched to a gene. Complete variable domain (other parts from reference TRBV15 and TRBJ2-7): DAMVIQNPRYQVTQFGKPVTLSCSQTLNHNVMYWYQQKSSQAPKLLFHYYDKDFNNEADTPDNFQSRRPNTSFCFLDIRSPGLGDTAMYLCATSRTGTTTYEQYFGPGTRLTVT.

V and J are TRBV5-1 and TRBJ2-3, with 13 positions matching TRBD2. CDR3 length: 16 amino acids. J gave up 1 base and V 4 bases, and 3 bases lay outside the gene matches. Looked up from germline, CDR1 is SGHRS and CDR2 is YFSETQ. CDR3 DNA: TGCGCCAGCAGCCGCACTAGCGGGGGGGGCACAGATACGCAGTATTTT. Protein sequence: CASSRTSGGGTDTQYF.

The gene calls are TRBV5-1 and TRBJ1-1; TRBD1 matches at 7 bases. CDR3 length equals 13 residues. Trimming cost V 3 bases and J 3 bases; bases outside gene matches: 2. CDR1 is SGHRS and CDR2 is YFSETQ in the germline V gene. In DNA form, the CDR3 reads TGCGCCAGCAGCTACACAGGGGACACTGAAGCTTTCTTT. The encoded protein is CASSYTGDTEAFF.

This clone was detected a few times. The chain recombines TRBV28 with TRBJ1-6, with 7 bases aligning to TRBD1. The CDR3 totals 16 residues. Germline V gives CDR1 MDHEN, CDR2 SYDVKM. After removal of 6 bases from V and 6 bases from J, the junction contained 11 bases not matched to a gene. CDR3 in amino acids: CASSQPTPGGNSPLHF. The CDR3, as DNA: TGTGCCAGCAGCCAACCAACACCAGGGGGTAATTCACCCCTCCACTTT.

The J gene is TRBJ2-5, the V gene TRBV5-4; the D is unclear. Germline loops: CDR1 SGHNT, CDR2 YYREEE (reference sequence). Trimming pared 1 base from V and 5 bases from J, leaving 12 bases between. The CDR3 length is 14 residues. The CDR3 region is CASSLQDQQETQYF. The CDR3 DNA reads TGTGCCAGCAGCTTGCAAGACCAACAGGAGACCCAGTACTTC.

This clone has just a few counts. J is TRBJ1-1 and V is TRBV10-3; 7 bases align to TRBD1. The V and J ends lost 6 bases and 1 base, in that order; junction bases with no gene match: 8. Germline loops: CDR1 ENHRY, CDR2 SYGVKD. The CDR3 consists of 15 residues. The CDR3 reads CAIRALRTGNTEAFF. In DNA form, the CDR3 reads TGTGCCATCAGGGCCTTACGGACAGGGAACACTGAAGCTTTCTTT.

CDR3 coding DNA: TGTGCCAGCAGTCACCGACAGCACTACGAGCAGTACTTC. Translated: CASSHRQHYEQYF. J is TRBJ2-5 and V is TRBV6-5, with D possibly TRBD1 on 5 matching bases. The end of the DNA aligns better with TRBJ2-7, so the J call may be wrong. CDR3 length: 13 amino acids. Germline values: CDR1 MNHEY, CDR2 SVGAGI.

The chain carries TRBV7-9 and TRBJ2-1; 11 positions agree with TRBD1. The ends lost 2 bases at V and 6 bases at J; junction bases unmatched: 3. Germline-derived CDR1 and CDR2 are SEHNR and FQNEAQ (reference sequence). The CDR3 is made up of 15 amino acids. The CDR3 is CASSLRGQGGNEQFF. DNA for the CDR3: TGTGCCAGCAGCTTAAGGGGACAGGGGGGCAATGAGCAGTTCTTC.

The table lists this clone with a count of one. V usage is TRBV11-2 and J usage is TRBJ1-2, with D possibly TRBD1 on 5 matching bases. The CDR3 runs 14 residues. The V gene's germline CDR1 is SGHAT and CDR2 FQNNGV. Trimming shortened V by 2 bases and J by 3 bases, and 10 bases separated the two germline ends. In DNA, the CDR3 is TGTGCCAGCAGCTTAAACACAGGTGACTATGGCTACACCTTC. Its protein is CASSLNTGDYGYTF.

This chain joins TRBV7-8 and TRBJ1-5; a weak D match, TRBD1 (6 bases). The V gene lost 2 bases and the J gene lost 0 bases, with 11 bases spanning the gap. The CDR3 loop spans 16 amino acids. Germline V gene lookup returns CDR1 SGHVS and CDR2 FQNEAQ. CDR3 sequence (DNA): TGTGCCAGCAGCTTATTTGACAGGTTTAGCAATCAGCCCCAGCATTTT. Translating it yields CASSLFDRFSNQPQHF.

This clone was detected a few times. This CDR3 reads CASSRQGRNTEAFF. Written as DNA, the CDR3 is TGTGCCAGCAGCCGACAGGGACGGAACACTGAAGCTTTCTTT. The chain is built from TRBV5-4 and TRBJ1-1, with TRBD1 matching over 7 bases. The CDR3 totals 14 residues. Germline V gene sequence: CDR1 SGHNT, CDR2 YYREEE (reference sequence). V gave up 4 bases and J gave up 1 base; unmatched junction bases: 4.

The chain combines TRBV6-5 with TRBJ2-5; 10 bases map to TRBD2. Gene TRBJ2-7 matches the end of the DNA better, so the J call may be wrong. The CDR3 consists of 15 residues. The V gene's germline CDR1 is MNHEY and CDR2 SVGAGI. The CDR3 region is CASSYSLAGAYEQYF. CDR3 nucleotide sequence: TGTGCCAGCAGTTACTCCCTAGCGGGAGCATACGAGCAGTACTTC.

The rearrangement links TRBV27 to TRBJ2-1, with TRBD2 matching over 12 bases. Per germline, CDR1 MNHEY and CDR2 SMNVEV (reference sequence). The CDR3 loop spans 16 amino acids. The ends lost 6 bases at V and 4 bases at J; junction bases unmatched: 7. The CDR3 DNA sequence: TGTGCCAGCAGCTCCACCCTAGCGGGAGGGTACAATGAGCAGTTCTTC. Amino acids: CASSSTLAGGYNEQFF.

V and J are TRBV7-2 and TRBJ1-5; perhaps TRBD1 as D (5 bases). The ends were cut back, 5 bases at V and 2 bases at J, with 16 bases in the middle. The CDR3 length is 16 residues. Germline V gene lookup returns CDR1 SGHTA and CDR2 FQGNSA. For the CDR3, the DNA is TGTGCCAGCAGCCTCTCGAAGGGGAAGGGCAATCAGCCCCAGCATTTT. This encodes CASSLSKGKGNQPQHF.

This clone was detected only once. The chain carries TRBV28 and TRBJ1-1, with D hard to call. The CDR3 loop spans 14 amino acids. Trimming took 5 bases from V and 3 from J, leaving 13 bases between them. Germline CDR1 is MDHEN and CDR2 is SYDVKM. CDR3 region: CASSPFGLDTEAFF. The CDR3 DNA reads TGTGCCAGCAGTCCCTTTGGGCTGGACACTGAAGCTTTCTTT. Full variable domain (missing parts from reference TRBV28 and TRBJ1-1): DVKVTQSSRYLVKRTGEKVFLECVQDMDHENMFWYRQDPGLGLRLIYFSYDVKMKEKGDIPEGYSVSREKKERFSLILESASTNQTSMYLCASSPFGLDTEAFFGQGTRLTVV.

Worth noting for this clone: Different DNA sequences within this sample yield the same CDR3. Written as DNA, the CDR3 is TGTGCCACCACACTAAGGACAGCCCATAATGAAAAACTGTTTTTT. Amino acids: CATTLRTAHNEKLFF. This chain connects TRBV15 to TRBJ1-4; weak D call: TRBD1 (6 bases). Germline values: CDR1 LNHNV, CDR2 YYDKDF (reference sequence). Between the trimmed V and J ends, which lost 7 bases and 4 bases, there was a span of 16 bases. This CDR3 has 15 residues.

This clone has just a few counts. The rearrangement uses TRBV7-9 and TRBJ2-7, with TRBD1 matching over 9 bases. Germline V gives CDR1 SEHNR, CDR2 FQNEAQ (reference sequence). CDR3 length: 16 residues. J gave up 4 bases and V 8 bases, and 15 bases lay outside the gene matches. The CDR3 DNA follows: TGTGCCAGCGCCCATGCCCCCGGACAGGGGCCTTACGAGCAGTACTTC. This encodes CASAHAPGQGPYEQYF.

The V gene is TRBV7-2, the J gene TRBJ2-7, with D possibly matching TRBD2 (7 bases). From germline, CDR1 is SGHTA and CDR2 FQGNSA. V lost 5 bases to trimming and J lost 7 bases, with 24 bases between them. This CDR3 is built from 16 residues. CDR3 coding DNA: TGTGCCAGCAGCCCCGACACGGGGAGGAAGGGGGGGGAGCAGTACTTC. Translated, it gives CASSPDTGRKGGEQYF.

The V call is TRBV7-8, the J call TRBJ2-1, with D possibly TRBD1 on 6 matching bases. Germline CDR1 reads SGHVS; CDR2 reads FQNEAQ. The CDR3 consists of 14 residues. Trimming removed 2 bases at V and 9 bases at J, with 14 bases between. The CDR3 reads CASSLLGQKGEQFF. CDR3 sequence (DNA): TGTGCCAGCAGCTTACTGGGACAAAAAGGTGAGCAGTTCTTC.

This clone appeared once. The chain carries TRBV7-2 and TRBJ2-5; 13 bases line up with TRBD2. Trimming at V came to 4 bases and at J to 4 bases, leaving 3 bases not matched to a gene. Germline-derived CDR1 and CDR2 are SGHTA and FQGNSA. The CDR3 is 15 residues long. CDR3 sequence reads: CASSSTSGGGETQYF. The DNA for the CDR3 is TGTGCCAGCAGCTCCACTAGCGGGGGGGGAGAGACCCAGTACTTC.